Below, 18 T cell receptor beta chains from the same sample are listed, as sequenced in a study of T cell repertoires in cytomegalovirus infection. TCRdb processed the reads anew with MiXCR; each CDR3 protein has one entry. The sample yields 200,000 to 300,000 distinct CDR3 sequences, about 12% seen once. The sequenced material came from PBMCs. Source of these receptors: a human donor in good health (CMV status not recorded). Some clones in this sample may be carry-over from other donors' samples.

This clonotype is deemed medium-sized. V gene TRBV7-2 combines with J gene TRBJ2-5; D may correspond to TRBD1 or TRBD2 (6 bases each). CDR1 and CDR2 (germline): SGHTA, FQGNSA. This CDR3 comprises 16 residues. Deletions cut 4 bases from V and 4 bases from J, with 19 bases between. CDR3 loop: CASSSLTGRFGETQYF. Written as DNA, the CDR3 is TGTGCCAGCAGCTCCCTCACAGGGAGGTTCGGAGAGACCCAGTACTTC.

The rearrangement joins TRBV7-8 to TRBJ2-1; 14 nucleotides line up with TRBD2. The germline gives CDR1 SGHVS, CDR2 FQNEAQ. The CDR3 is made up of 15 amino acids. V lost 3 bases and J lost 8; bases outside the gene matches: 3. The CDR3, as DNA: TGTGCCAGCAGCTTCGGGACTAGCGGGAGAGATGAGCAGTTCTTC. Protein product: CASSFGTSGRDEQFF.

This clonotype was seen repeatedly, ten times or more. This chain links TRBV12-5 with TRBJ2-2; no clear D gene. The germline CDR1 and CDR2 sequences are LGHNT and FRNRAP. This CDR3 is 13 amino acids long. V dropped 1 base and J dropped 4 bases, with 4 bases sitting between them. The CDR3 region is CASGLGGTGELFF. The CDR3 DNA reads TGTGCTAGTGGTTTGGGGGGCACCGGGGAGCTGTTTTTT.

V usage is TRBV19 and J usage is TRBJ1-3; 8 positions match TRBD1. V was pared by 3 bases and J by 0 bases, with 7 bases of the junction left unmatched. The CDR3 covers 17 residues. CDR1 and CDR2 (germline): LNHDA, SQIVND (reference sequence). CDR3 nucleotide sequence: TGTGCCAGTAGTATTATCCGGGACAGGCTCTCTGGAAACACCATATATTTT. Amino acids: CASSIIRDRLSGNTIYF.

This clonotype came up many times. The CDR3 DNA reads TGTGCCAGCGGGAGGAATTCATACAATGAGCAGTTCTTC. It specifies CASGRNSYNEQFF. The chain has TRBV2 and TRBJ2-1, with a weak D call TRBD2 (6 bases). Germline CDR1 SNHLY, CDR2 FYNNEI. V was pared by 8 bases and J by 4 bases, with 12 bases between. The CDR3 loop spans 13 amino acids.

J is TRBJ2-3 and V is TRBV19; either TRBD1 or TRBD2 may supply D (5 bases each). Looked up from germline, CDR1 is LNHDA and CDR2 is SQIVND (reference sequence). V was cut by 5 bases and J by 5 bases, with 23 bases left in between. CDR3 length equals 17 residues. The DNA for the CDR3 is TGTGCCAGTAGTTCCCCCGGGGACGTGCGGCGCGTAGATACGCAGTATTTT. Translation: CASSSPGDVRRVDTQYF. Looking up the rest from reference TRBV19 and TRBJ2-3 gives the full variable domain: DGGITQSPKYLFRKEGQNVTLSCEQNLNHDAMYWYRQDPGQGLRLIYYSQIVNDFQKGDIAEGYSVSREKKESFPLTVTSAQKNPTAFYLCASSSPGDVRRVDTQYFGPGTRLTVL.

The chain is built from TRBV12-3 or TRBV12-4 and TRBJ1-1; D is possibly TRBD1 (5 bases). This CDR3 is 13 amino acids long. V was clipped by 4 bases and J by 3 bases, with 9 bases between them. The CDR3 sequence is CASSWRGDTEAFF. Written as DNA, the CDR3 is TGTGCCAGCAGTTGGCGGGGGGACACTGAAGCTTTCTTT.

This clonotype was counted many times. The J gene is TRBJ2-1, the V gene TRBV5-4; the D is unclear. Trimming took off 1 base at V and 9 bases at J, with 14 bases between the two ends. The CDR3 is made up of 14 amino acids. Germline V gene lookup returns CDR1 SGHNT and CDR2 YYREEE (reference sequence). Here the CDR3 reads CASSLSSSVGEQFF. The CDR3 nucleotides read TGTGCCAGCAGCTTGAGCTCTAGTGTTGGTGAGCAGTTCTTC.

J is TRBJ1-6 and V is TRBV19, with D hard to call. The length of the CDR3 is 15 residues. Trimming removed 0 bases from V and 5 bases from J, with 8 bases in between. The germline V gene encodes CDR1 LNHDA and CDR2 SQIVND (reference sequence). The CDR3 here is CASSIEGSNNSPLHF. The CDR3 region has the DNA TGTGCCAGTAGTATAGAGGGATCGAATAATTCACCCCTCCACTTT.

This chain joins TRBV4-2 and TRBJ2-2; 11 bases are a match to TRBD1. The CDR3 length is 18 residues. Germline V gives CDR1 LGHNA, CDR2 YNFKEQ. V lost 2 bases and J lost 7; bases outside the gene matches: 12. DNA of the CDR3: TGTGCCAGCAGCCAATCTGCCGGAGGACAGGGGGCCAACGGGGAGCTGTTTTTT. This translates into CASSQSAGGQGANGELFF.

This clonotype was seen only a few times. This sequence joins TRBV29-1 and TRBJ2-1, with 9 bases aligning to TRBD2. CDR3 length: 18 residues. Unmatched junction bases numbered 17, after V lost 2 bases and J lost 6 bases. Germline assignment: CDR1 SQVTM and CDR2 ANQGSEA. CDR3 sequence: CSVEKRGTTREGGNEQFF. CDR3 coding DNA: TGCAGCGTTGAAAAGAGGGGGACTACGCGGGAGGGGGGCAATGAGCAGTTCTTC.

Many counts were recorded for this clonotype. V gene TRBV6-1 combines with J gene TRBJ2-7, with D uncertain. CDR1 MNHNS and CDR2 SASEGT come from the germline V gene. CDR3 length: 15 residues. V was pared by 5 bases and J by 5 bases, with 19 bases between. The CDR3 sequence: CASSSTEFPTNEQYF. CDR3 in DNA: TGTGCCAGCAGTTCTACGGAGTTCCCTACGAACGAGCAGTACTTC.

This clonotype occurred many times. V gene TRBV4-2 combines with J gene TRBJ1-5; TRBD1 agrees at 7 bases. CDR3 length: 18 amino acids. Germline V lookup: CDR1 LGHNA, CDR2 YNFKEQ. The ends lost 3 bases at V and 1 base at J; junction bases unmatched: 12. In nucleotides, the CDR3 is TGTGCCAGCAGCCAGACGGGACAGTGGATGGCGAGCAATCAGCCCCAGCATTTT. Its protein is CASSQTGQWMASNQPQHF.

This clonotype appeared a few times. The gene calls are TRBV14 and TRBJ1-2; D perhaps matches TRBD1 (6 bases). The CDR3 is 14 amino acids. The germline V and J ends were trimmed by 0 bases and 3 bases, with 8 bases remaining between them. Germline CDR1 is SGHDN and CDR2 is FVKESK. CDR3 coding DNA: TGTGCCAGCAGCCAAGATACAGGGCACTATGGCTACACCTTC. Protein product: CASSQDTGHYGYTF.

This clonotype was detected only a few times. The chain has TRBV11-2 and TRBJ1-2; 9 bases align to TRBD1. Germline-derived CDR1 and CDR2 are SGHAT and FQNNGV. V dropped 8 bases and J dropped 3; count of bases not matched to a gene: 10. The CDR3 is 15 amino acids. The CDR3 sequence: CASRDRDRAHYGYTF. The CDR3 DNA reads as TGTGCCAGCCGGGACCGGGACAGGGCCCACTATGGCTACACCTTC.

This clonotype has ten or more counts. V is TRBV12-3 or TRBV12-4 and J is TRBJ1-1; D is perhaps TRBD1 (5 bases). This CDR3 has 15 residues. V was trimmed by 6 bases and J by 0 bases, leaving 14 bases between them. CDR3 DNA: TGTGCCAGCAGACAAACAGGACTCATGAACACTGAAGCTTTCTTT. This translates into CASRQTGLMNTEAFF.

Only a few counts were recorded for this clonotype. The rearrangement uses TRBV7-7 and TRBJ2-1; D tentatively reads TRBD1 or TRBD2 (5 bases each). The CDR3 is 13 amino acids. The V end was cut by 1 base, the J end by 5 bases, with 6 bases between. Germline values: CDR1 SSHAT, CDR2 FNYEAQ (reference sequence). CDR3 amino acids: CASSLGDHNEQFF. In nucleotides, the CDR3 is TGTGCCAGCAGCTTAGGGGACCACAATGAGCAGTTCTTC.

This chain joins TRBV5-1 and TRBJ1-1, with TRBD1 as a possible D gene (6 bases). Germline V gene lookup returns CDR1 SGHRS and CDR2 YFSETQ. The V end was cut by 7 bases, the J end by 7 bases, with 14 bases between. This CDR3 has 12 amino acids. The CDR3 reads CASARDNYEAFF. CDR3 nucleotides: TGCGCCAGCGCGAGGGACAACTATGAAGCTTTCTTT.